This T cell receptor beta chain was found in a study of CD8+ T cells in alopecia areata. The treatment denotes: oral pan-JAK inhibitor, 5-10 mg twice daily. Once RNA had been extracted, it was reverse transcribed into cDNA to act as the sequencing template. Generated by immunoSEQ multiplex PCR, the TCRdb table keeps only in-frame clones and is missing some. The sample yields fewer than 350,000 clones, roughly 50% seen once. This CDR3 spans 13 amino acids. Losses at the gene ends were 4 bases for V and 4 bases for J; bases not matched to a gene: 1. The germline V gene encodes CDR1 KGHSH and CDR2 LQKENI.

The chain combines TRBV18 with TRBJ2-3; TRBD2 matches at 8 bases. The receptor was derived from a human donor with alopecia areata. This material consisted of CD4+ T cells sorted from blood, taken at week 24, from a patient treated with tofacitinib. This CDR3 reads CASSRTSPDTQYF. DNA for the CDR3: TGTGCCAGCTCACGGACTAGCCCAGATACGCAGTATTTT.